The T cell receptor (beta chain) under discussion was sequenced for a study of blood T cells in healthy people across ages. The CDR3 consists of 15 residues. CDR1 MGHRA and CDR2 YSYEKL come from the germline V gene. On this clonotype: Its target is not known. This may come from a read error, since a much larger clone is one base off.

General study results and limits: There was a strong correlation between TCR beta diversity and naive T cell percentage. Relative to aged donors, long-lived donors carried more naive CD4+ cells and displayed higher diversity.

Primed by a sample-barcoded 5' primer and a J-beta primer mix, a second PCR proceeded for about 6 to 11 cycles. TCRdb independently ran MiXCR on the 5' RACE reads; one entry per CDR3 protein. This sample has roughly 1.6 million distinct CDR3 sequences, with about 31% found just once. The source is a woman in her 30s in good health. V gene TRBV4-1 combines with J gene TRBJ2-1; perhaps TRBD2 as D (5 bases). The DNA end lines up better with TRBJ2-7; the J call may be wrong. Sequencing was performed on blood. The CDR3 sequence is CASRQTSSGYNEQYF. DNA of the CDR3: TGCGCCAGCAGACAAACTAGTTCGGGCTACAATGAGCAGTACTTC.